This is a list of T cell receptor beta chains from one sample in a study of T cells after yellow fever vaccination. Each CDR3 protein is one row after TCRdb ran MiXCR on the 5' RACE reads. The sample has roughly 320,000 distinct CDR3 sequences, over 8.5% seen once. The sample consisted of CD4+ T cells sorted from PBMCs, taken 45 days after the yellow fever booster vaccination. These receptor sequences come from a man aged 18 to 35 who received the YFV17D yellow fever vaccine. CDR3s include the opening cysteine and the closing phenylalanine or tryptophan. D genes are given only for firm matches. Clone size appears in some rows only: once, few, many, or a class for an expanded clone.

cdr3_length | j_call | d_call | clone_size | v_call | cdr3_aa | cdr3_nt
15 | TRBJ1-3 | . | few | TRBV5-1 | CASSLTGGAGNTIYF | TGCGCCAGCAGCCTTACCGGAGGGGCTGGAAACACCATATATTTT
14 | TRBJ1-4 | TRBD1 | many | TRBV5-1 | CASSPTGGNEKLFF | TGTGCCAGCAGCCCGACAGGGGGTAATGAAAAACTGTTTTTT
17 | TRBJ2-3 | TRBD2 | few | TRBV7-6 | CASSPLLLAGGTDTQYF | TGTGCCAGCAGCCCATTGCTCCTAGCGGGGGGCACAGATACGCAGTATTTT
19 | TRBJ2-1 | . | few | TRBV7-9 | CASSQVVSGSGSPYNEQFF | TGTGCCAGCAGCCAAGTGGTGTCCGGCAGTGGATCACCCTACAATGAGCAGTTCTTC
14 | TRBJ2-7 | TRBD1 | . | TRBV7-3 | CASSLDRTSYEQYF | TGTGCCAGCAGCTTGGACAGGACGTCCTACGAGCAGTACTTC
14 | TRBJ2-3 | . | . | TRBV10-3 | CAISGGRAEDTQYF | TGTGCCATCAGTGGAGGAAGGGCGGAAGATACGCAGTATTTT
14 | TRBJ1-1 | . | few | TRBV27 | CASSVAGLGTEAFF | TGTGCCAGCAGTGTAGCGGGGTTGGGCACTGAAGCTTTCTTT
16 | TRBJ2-7 | . | few | TRBV12-3/TRBV12-4 | CASSPWKGSSSYEQYF | TGTGCCAGCAGCCCTTGGAAGGGGAGTAGCTCCTACGAGCAGTACTTC
15 | TRBJ2-6 | . | . | TRBV7-2 | CASSLGRAGANVLTF | TGTGCCAGCAGCTTAGGGAGGGCTGGGGCCAACGTCCTGACTTTC
13 | TRBJ1-2 | . | . | TRBV6-1 | CASSDTWNYGYTF | TGTGCCAGCAGTGACACGTGGAACTATGGCTACACCTTC
13 | TRBJ1-4 | . | . | TRBV9 | CASSVGPPEKLFF | TGTGCCAGCAGCGTAGGCCCCCCAGAAAAACTGTTTTTT
16 | TRBJ2-1 | . | many | TRBV24-1 | CATSDMGSSSYNEQFF | TGTGCCACCAGTGATATGGGGTCCAGCTCCTACAATGAGCAGTTCTTC
13 | TRBJ1-1 | . | few | TRBV7-9 | CASSFLDRKEAFF | TGTGCCAGCAGCTTCCTCGACAGGAAAGAAGCTTTCTTT
14 | TRBJ2-5 | . | many | TRBV7-7 | CASSLGPIGETQYF | TGTGCTAGCAGCTTAGGCCCCATCGGTGAGACCCAGTACTTC
17 | TRBJ1-1 | . | . | TRBV5-1 | CASSFSGRARSDTEAFF | TGCGCCAGCAGCTTTTCTGGCAGGGCGAGGTCGGACACTGAAGCTTTCTTT
13 | TRBJ2-5 | . | few | TRBV2 | CASRPLTRETQYF | TGTGCCAGCAGGCCCTTGACTAGAGAGACCCAGTACTTC
14 | TRBJ2-3 | . | . | TRBV4-3 | CASSQEGRGDTQYF | TGCGCCAGCAGCCAGGAAGGACGCGGAGATACGCAGTATTTT
15 | TRBJ2-1 | TRBD1 | . | TRBV2 | CASSPPGQGADEQFF | TGTGCCAGCAGTCCACCGGGACAGGGGGCTGATGAGCAGTTCTTC
14 | TRBJ2-5 | . | . | TRBV5-1 | CASSSPQGPETQYF | TGCGCCAGCAGCTCCCCTCAGGGCCCAGAGACCCAGTACTTC
14 | TRBJ1-1 | . | . | TRBV4-3 | CASSQRAAATEAFF | TGCGCCAGCAGCCAACGGGCCGCCGCCACTGAAGCTTTCTTT
16 | TRBJ1-4 | . | few | TRBV4-3 | CASSQDGGSTNEKLFF | TGCGCCAGCAGCCAAGATGGCGGGTCAACTAATGAAAAACTGTTTTTT
13 | TRBJ1-1 | . | many | TRBV7-2 | CASSLEAGLEAFF | TGTGCCAGCAGCTTGGAGGCCGGACTTGAAGCTTTCTTT
16 | TRBJ2-3 | . | . | TRBV7-8 | CASSLATAYGTDTQYF | TGTGCCAGCAGCTTAGCCACAGCCTATGGCACAGATACGCAGTATTTT
13 | TRBJ1-6 | . | many | TRBV6-6 | CASRQGDNSPLHF | TGTGCCAGCAGGCAGGGAGATAATTCACCCCTCCACTTT
15 | TRBJ2-2 | TRBD1 | . | TRBV24-1 | CATSRQGTNTGELFF | TGTGCCACCAGCCGACAGGGTACGAACACCGGGGAGCTGTTTTTT
15 | TRBJ1-1 | TRBD1 | . | TRBV5-6 | CASSQRRQGVTEAFF | TGTGCCAGCAGCCAGAGAAGACAGGGTGTCACTGAAGCTTTCTTT
15 | TRBJ2-2 | TRBD1 | few | TRBV4-1 | CASSRGGAATGELFF | TGCGCCAGCAGCCGAGGGGGCGCAGCCACCGGGGAGCTGTTTTTT
15 | TRBJ2-1 | TRBD2 | many | TRBV14 | CASSQVGGAPGEQFF | TGTGCCAGCAGCCAAGTCGGGGGGGCCCCGGGTGAGCAGTTCTTC
14 | TRBJ1-5 | TRBD1 | . | TRBV12-3/TRBV12-4 | CASSLSGGGQPQHF | TGTGCCAGCAGTTTGTCAGGGGGAGGTCAGCCCCAGCATTTT
15 | TRBJ1-1 | . | few | TRBV4-3 | CASSQPAGGHTEAFF | TGCGCCAGCAGCCAGCCTGCGGGCGGGCACACTGAAGCTTTCTTT
14 | TRBJ1-1 | TRBD1 | . | TRBV6-2/TRBV6-3 | CASRSGTGNTEAFF | TGTGCCAGCAGATCGGGGACAGGGAACACTGAAGCTTTCTTT
17 | TRBJ2-4 | . | many | TRBV7-8 | CASSQVGRTLAKNIQYF | TGTGCCAGCAGTCAGGTGGGCAGGACCCTAGCCAAAAACATTCAGTACTTC
15 | TRBJ2-7 | . | few | TRBV6-2/TRBV6-3 | CASSYSVALTYEQYF | TGTGCCAGCAGTTACTCGGTTGCGCTGACCTACGAGCAGTACTTC
13 | TRBJ1-1 | . | few | TRBV6-2/TRBV6-3 | CASGRPGSTEAFF | TGTGCCAGCGGCCGCCCAGGGAGCACTGAAGCTTTCTTT
11 | TRBJ2-5 | . | few | TRBV7-2 | CASSAPETQYF | TGTGCCAGCAGCGCACCAGAGACCCAGTACTTC
15 | TRBJ2-3 | TRBD2 | few | TRBV5-1 | CASSPPSGGADTQYF | TGCGCCAGCAGCCCGCCTAGCGGGGGGGCAGATACGCAGTATTTT
17 | TRBJ2-4 | TRBD2 | few | TRBV6-6 | CASRGIGLAGGQNIQYF | TGTGCCAGCAGAGGGATAGGACTAGCGGGGGGTCAAAACATTCAGTACTTC
15 | TRBJ2-3 | . | . | TRBV11-2 | CASSALRGVTDTQYF | TGTGCCAGCAGCGCCCTAAGGGGGGTCACAGATACGCAGTATTTT
13 | TRBJ1-5 | . | few | TRBV7-6 | CASSPRDTQPQHF | TGTGCCAGCAGCCCGAGGGACACGCAGCCCCAGCATTTT
14 | TRBJ1-3 | . | . | TRBV29-1 | CSAAGGISGNTIYF | TGCAGCGCCGCGGGGGGGATCTCTGGAAACACCATATATTTT
16 | TRBJ2-3 | . | . | TRBV5-1 | CASSATGPESTDTQYF | TGCGCCAGCAGCGCTACCGGCCCCGAGAGCACAGATACGCAGTATTTT
13 | TRBJ1-5 | . | . | TRBV6-5 | CASSYGPSQPQHF | TGTGCCAGCAGTTACGGGCCTAGTCAGCCCCAGCATTTT
12 | TRBJ2-1 | . | many | TRBV19 | CASSRQVNEQFF | TGTGCCAGTAGTAGACAGGTAAATGAGCAGTTCTTC
13 | TRBJ1-1 | . | many | TRBV7-9 | CASSLARQTEAFF | TGTGCCAGCAGCTTAGCGCGGCAAACTGAAGCTTTCTTT
19 | TRBJ2-6 | . | . | TRBV4-2 | CASSPRGGLGASGANVLTF | TGTGCCAGCAGCCCACGCGGGGGCCTAGGGGCCTCTGGGGCCAACGTCCTGACTTTC
15 | TRBJ2-7 | TRBD1 | many | TRBV7-2 | CASSLSWDSSYEQYF | TGTGCCAGCAGCTTATCCTGGGACAGCTCCTACGAGCAGTACTTC
15 | TRBJ2-5 | . | . | TRBV6-2/TRBV6-3 | CASSYGPDSQETQYF | TGTGCCAGCAGTTACGGTCCGGACAGCCAAGAGACCCAGTACTTC
13 | TRBJ2-1 | TRBD1 | . | TRBV7-9 | CASKQGAQNEQFF | TGTGCCAGCAAACAGGGGGCGCAGAATGAGCAGTTCTTC
16 | TRBJ1-5 | . | few | TRBV12-2 | CASRLAGSGRNQPQHF | TGTGCAAGTCGCTTAGCCGGCAGCGGCAGAAATCAGCCCCAGCATTTT
14 | TRBJ1-1 | TRBD1 | . | TRBV7-2 | CASSYDRGYTEAFF | TGTGCCAGCAGTTACGACAGGGGGTACACTGAAGCTTTCTTT
13 | TRBJ2-2 | . | . | TRBV7-2 | CASSRDFTGELFF | TGTGCCAGCAGTAGGGACTTCACCGGGGAGCTGTTTTTT
14 | TRBJ1-1 | . | . | TRBV28 | CASSPGLMNTEAFF | TGTGCCAGCAGTCCGGGACTCATGAACACTGAAGCTTTCTTT
11 | TRBJ1-1 | . | few | TRBV5-4 | CASSLGNEAFF | TGTGCCAGCAGCTTAGGTAATGAAGCTTTCTTT
14 | TRBJ1-2 | . | few | TRBV5-5 | CASSFGGSNYGYTF | TGTGCCAGCAGCTTCGGGGGGTCTAACTATGGCTACACCTTC
13 | TRBJ2-7 | . | few | TRBV6-2/TRBV6-3 | CASSTGRLGEQYF | TGTGCCAGCAGCACGGGAAGGCTGGGCGAGCAGTACTTC
13 | TRBJ1-1 | . | . | TRBV5-1 | CASSLWRDTEAFF | TGCGCCAGCAGCTTGTGGAGGGACACTGAAGCTTTCTTT
14 | TRBJ2-5 | TRBD2 | few | TRBV20-1 | CSATGLAGGKTQYF | TGCAGTGCTACAGGACTAGCGGGGGGAAAGACCCAGTACTTC